One and the same sample provided the 20 T cell receptor beta chains below, sequenced in a study of T cells after yellow fever vaccination. One entry per CDR3 protein results from TCRdb running MiXCR on the 5' RACE reads. The sample lists about 350,000 distinct CDR3 sequences; approximately 4% were seen once. The specimen was PBMCs, collected 5 days after the yellow fever booster vaccination. These receptors were obtained from a man in his late teens or twenties who received the YFV17D yellow fever vaccine.

This clonotype was recorded at least ten times. V is TRBV5-1 and J is TRBJ1-1; D ambiguous. This CDR3 has 15 residues. Germline values: CDR1 SGHRS, CDR2 YFSETQ. V lost 0 bases and J 4 bases, leaving 13 bases between the germline ends. The CDR3 region is CASSLDGPPITEAFF. CDR3 DNA: TGCGCCAGCAGCTTGGATGGGCCGCCCATCACTGAAGCTTTCTTT.

This clonotype was seen more than once but under ten times. The rearrangement joins TRBV20-1 to TRBJ1-2, with 9 bases that match TRBD1. With 0 bases clipped from V and 5 bases from J, the junction kept 7 bases outside the gene matches. This CDR3 is built from 15 residues. Germline values: CDR1 DFQATT, CDR2 SNEGSKA (reference sequence). The CDR3 nucleotides are TGCAGTGCTAGAGACGCCGGGACAGGGCGGTATGGCTACACCTTC. As protein: CSARDAGTGRYGYTF.

This clonotype was detected ten times or more. The V gene is TRBV15, the J gene TRBJ2-4, with 7 bases fitting TRBD1. This CDR3 is built from 13 residues. Germline-derived CDR1 and CDR2 are LNHNV and YYDKDF (reference sequence). With 3 bases clipped from V and 8 bases from J, the junction kept 4 bases outside the gene matches. CDR3 region: CATSRDRSDIQYF. The CDR3 DNA reads TGTGCCACCAGCAGGGACAGGTCTGACATTCAGTACTTC.

The table lists this clonotype with many counts. The chain employs TRBV4-3 and TRBJ2-1; the match to TRBD2 covers 8 bases. CDR3 size: 16 residues. Germline CDR1 and CDR2: LGHNA and YSLEER. V shed 0 bases, J shed 1 base, and the junction held 2 bases outside the gene matches. CDR3 sequence: CASSQELAESYNEQFF. In DNA form, the CDR3 reads TGCGCCAGCAGCCAAGAACTAGCGGAATCCTACAATGAGCAGTTCTTC.

The gene calls are TRBV11-2 and TRBJ2-6; maybe TRBD2 (7 bases). Germline CDR1 reads SGHAT; CDR2 reads FQNNGV. The CDR3 sequence is 17 residues long. The V gene lost 4 bases and the J gene lost 0 bases, with 13 bases spanning the gap. The CDR3 DNA sequence: TGTGCCAGCAGCTCCCGGGGGGCGTCCTCTGGGGCCAACGTCCTGACTTTC. It translates to CASSSRGASSGANVLTF.

This clonotype was detected ten times or more. V usage is TRBV7-3 and J usage is TRBJ2-6, with 10 bases fitting TRBD2. The CDR3 length is 18 residues. CDR1 is SGHTA and CDR2 is FQGTGA in the germline V gene. Trimming took 6 bases from V and 4 from J; bases not matched to a gene: 12. The CDR3 spells CASSPTSGTQRGANVLTF. The CDR3, as DNA: TGTGCCAGCAGTCCAACTAGCGGGACGCAGAGAGGGGCCAACGTCCTGACTTTC. Combining the CDR3 with reference TRBV7-3 and TRBJ2-6 gives the whole variable domain GAGVSQTPSNKVTEKGKYVELRCDPISGHTALYWYRQSLGQGPEFLIYFQGTGAADDSGLPNDRFFAVRPEGSVSTLKIQRTERGDSAVYLCASSPTSGTQRGANVLTFGAGSRLTVL.

This clonotype was picked up many times. The chain combines TRBV6-5 with TRBJ1-5, with D unresolved. Trimming left V 5 bases short and J 5 bases short, with 10 bases between. CDR3 length equals 13 residues. Germline V CDR1 and CDR2: MNHEY, SVGAGI. This chain's CDR3 is CASSSGPYQPQHF. DNA for the CDR3: TGTGCCAGCAGTAGTGGGCCTTATCAGCCCCAGCATTTT.

The chain employs TRBV2 and TRBJ1-5, with D possibly TRBD1 on 5 matching bases. Trimming took off 4 bases at V and 4 bases at J, with 17 bases between the two ends. From germline, CDR1 is SNHLY and CDR2 FYNNEI. The CDR3 has 16 amino acids. CDR3 sequence reads: CASSVGTAGLNQPQHF. CDR3 coding DNA: TGTGCCAGCAGTGTGGGGACGGCGGGCTTAAATCAGCCCCAGCATTTT.

This clonotype was counted at least ten times. The chain carries TRBV9 and TRBJ2-1, with TRBD2 identical over 11 bases. V shed 3 bases, J shed 3 bases, and the junction held 2 bases outside the gene matches. This CDR3 has 15 residues. CDR1 is SGDLS, CDR2 YYNGEE, per germline. The CDR3 spells CASSDSGGGYNEQFF. For the CDR3, the DNA is TGTGCCAGCAGCGATAGCGGGGGGGGCTACAATGAGCAGTTCTTC.

This clonotype has ten or more counts. The chain is built from TRBV12-3 or TRBV12-4 and TRBJ1-5; 8 bases line up with TRBD1. J lost 11 bases, V lost 4 bases, and 7 bases had no gene match. CDR3 size: 13 residues. CDR3 amino acids: CASSSGQGLTQHF. CDR3 sequence (DNA): TGTGCCAGCAGTTCCGGACAGGGCCTTACCCAGCATTTT.

Only a few counts were recorded for this clonotype. V is TRBV29-1 and J is TRBJ1-5, with TRBD1 identical over 10 bases. V dropped 6 bases and J dropped 7; count of bases not matched to a gene: 9. The CDR3 loop spans 14 amino acids. Germline loops: CDR1 SQVTM, CDR2 ANQGSEA. CDR3 amino acids: CSVSGTGERQPQHF. CDR3 in DNA: TGCAGCGTGTCCGGGACAGGGGAGAGGCAGCCCCAGCATTTT.

The gene calls are TRBV7-2 and TRBJ2-7, with TRBD1 identical over 9 bases. The ends lost 3 bases at V and 0 bases at J; junction bases unmatched: 9. Germline assignment: CDR1 SGHTA and CDR2 FQGNSA. The length of the CDR3 is 17 residues. CDR3 in amino acids: CASSFVYLTGGSYEQYF. In nucleotides, the CDR3 is TGTGCCAGCAGCTTCGTATATTTGACAGGGGGCTCCTACGAGCAGTACTTC.

This clonotype was picked up a small number of times. The chain combines TRBV7-8 with TRBJ2-5; D is ambiguous. The ends were cut back, 0 bases at V and 5 bases at J, with 19 bases in the middle. The germline gives CDR1 SGHVS, CDR2 FQNEAQ. The CDR3 sequence is 17 residues long. This chain's CDR3 is CASSLASSRVAWETQYF. The CDR3 DNA sequence: TGTGCCAGCAGCTTAGCAAGTAGCCGGGTTGCCTGGGAGACCCAGTACTTC. Together with reference TRBV7-8 and TRBJ2-5, the CDR3 gives the full variable domain: GAGVSQSPRYKVAKRGQDVALRCDPISGHVSLFWYQQALGQGPEFLTYFQNEAQLDKSGLPSDRFFAERPEGSVSTLKIQRTQQEDSAVYLCASSLASSRVAWETQYFGPGTRLLVL.

This clonotype has just a few counts. The genes are TRBV28 and TRBJ1-5, with no clear D. Per the germline V gene, CDR1 is MDHEN and CDR2 is SYDVKM. There are 12 residues in the CDR3. The V end was cut by 2 bases, the J end by 6 bases, with 5 bases between. The CDR3 region is CASSLQVQPQHF. The CDR3 bases are TGTGCCAGCAGTTTACAAGTTCAGCCCCAGCATTTT.

This clonotype was counted a few times. The chain employs TRBV29-1 and TRBJ1-2; maybe TRBD1 (5 bases). Germline V gene lookup returns CDR1 SQVTM and CDR2 ANQGSEA. The CDR3 has 12 amino acids. Trimming shortened V by 7 bases and J by 2 bases, and 11 bases separated the two germline ends. In DNA, the CDR3 is TGCAGCGCCTCGACAGAAAACTATGGCTACACCTTC. It specifies CSASTENYGYTF.

This clonotype was observed a few times. This sequence joins TRBV5-1 and TRBJ1-4; D gene uncertain. The CDR3 is made up of 15 amino acids. Germline V lookup: CDR1 SGHRS, CDR2 YFSETQ. The V gene lost 0 bases and the J gene lost 2 bases, with 8 bases spanning the gap. CDR3 region: CASSLAGATNEKLFF. The CDR3 DNA reads TGCGCCAGCAGCTTGGCTGGAGCTACTAATGAAAAACTGTTTTTT.

At least ten counts were recorded for this clonotype. CDR3 bases: TGTGCCAGCAGCATACCCCGGACTAGCGGGGGATACAATGAGCAGTTCTTC. Its protein product is CASSIPRTSGGYNEQFF. This chain joins TRBV14 and TRBJ2-1; 13 bases line up with TRBD2. CDR3 length equals 17 residues. The trim removed 5 bases at V and 4 bases at J, leaving 8 bases unmatched. The germline gives CDR1 SGHDN, CDR2 FVKESK.

This chain links TRBV4-2 with TRBJ2-3; D tentatively reads TRBD1 or TRBD2 (5 bases each). This CDR3 is built from 15 residues. Trimming stripped 1 base from V and 4 bases from J, with 12 bases between. Per the germline V gene, CDR1 is LGHNA and CDR2 is YNFKEQ. The CDR3 DNA sequence: TGTGCCAGCAGCCAAGGACTAAGGGGTGCAGATACGCAGTATTTT. The encoded protein is CASSQGLRGADTQYF.

This clonotype was counted a few times. This chain connects TRBV6-5 to TRBJ2-3; D may be TRBD1 (5 bases). Germline V gene data show CDR1 as MNHEY and CDR2 as SVGAGI. Trimming shortened V by 5 bases and J by 5 bases, and 14 bases separated the two germline ends. This CDR3 is 14 amino acids long. CDR3 sequence (DNA): TGTGCCAGCAGTCCCCGCCAGGGTAGAGATACGCAGTATTTT. Residues: CASSPRQGRDTQYF.

This clonotype occurred many times. The chain couples TRBV10-3 to TRBJ2-7; 10 bases match TRBD1. The CDR3 covers 15 residues. The V gene's germline CDR1 is ENHRY and CDR2 SYGVKD. Losses at the gene ends were 5 bases for V and 4 bases for J; bases not matched to a gene: 8. The CDR3 nucleotides are TGTGCCATCAGTCAACCCGGGACAGGGGTATACGAGCAGTACGTC. Translation: CAISQPGTGVYEQYV.